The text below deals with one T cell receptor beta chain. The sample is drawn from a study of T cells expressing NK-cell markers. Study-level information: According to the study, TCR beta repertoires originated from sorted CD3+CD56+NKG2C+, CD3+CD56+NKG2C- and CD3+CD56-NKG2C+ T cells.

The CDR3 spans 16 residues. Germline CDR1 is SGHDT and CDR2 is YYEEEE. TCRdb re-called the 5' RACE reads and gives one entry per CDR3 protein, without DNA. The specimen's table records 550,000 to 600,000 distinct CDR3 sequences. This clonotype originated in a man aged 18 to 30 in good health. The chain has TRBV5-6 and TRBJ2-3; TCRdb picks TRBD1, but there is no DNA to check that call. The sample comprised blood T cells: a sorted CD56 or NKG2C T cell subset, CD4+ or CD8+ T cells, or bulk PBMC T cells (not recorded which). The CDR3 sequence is CASSLPLGQPTDTQYF. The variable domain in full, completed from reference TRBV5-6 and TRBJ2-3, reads DAGVTQSPTHLIKTRGQQVTLRCSPKSGHDTVSWYQQALGQGPQFIFQYYEEEERQRGNFPDRFSGHQFPNYSSELNVNALLLGDSALYLCASSLPLGQPTDTQYFGPGTRLTVL.